Listed here are 24 T cell receptor beta chains from one sample, sequenced in a study of T cells in Graves' hyperthyroidism and ophthalmopathy. Using RNA transcripts as the source, TCR beta CDR3 regions were amplified. The HTBI primer set served for first-round RT-PCR of the TCR CDR3. Each CDR3 protein gets one entry after TCRdb re-called the multiplex PCR reads with MiXCR. The top ten hold about half of the sample, which has 500,000 to 550,000 distinct CDR3 sequences, about 20% seen once. The material sequenced was blood. The receptors were gathered from a man aged 35 to 55 with Graves' ophthalmopathy.

This clonotype turned up a few times. V usage is TRBV27 and J usage is TRBJ1-1; D gene unclear. V dropped 4 bases and J dropped 10 bases, with 13 bases sitting between them. The V gene's germline CDR1 is MNHEY and CDR2 SMNVEV (reference sequence). The CDR3 length is 12 residues. CDR3 sequence: CASSSNAGLAFF. CDR3 bases: TGTGCCAGCAGTTCAAACGCCGGGCTAGCTTTCTTT.

This clonotype was recorded a few times. At one of its ends the junction is not consistent with the germline gene, which may arise from a read error. The rearrangement joins TRBV7-7 to TRBJ2-2; 8 positions match TRBD2. Germline V CDR1 and CDR2: SSHAT, FNYEAQ (reference sequence). The CDR3 is made up of 16 amino acids. The CDR3 DNA follows: TGTGCTAGCAGCCCCGGGGGGGCGGCGGAAGCCGGGGAGCTGTTTTTT. Translated, it gives CASSPGGAAEAGELFF.

This clonotype showed up just a few times. V usage is TRBV6-1 and J usage is TRBJ1-2; 10 bases match TRBD1. This CDR3 is built from 14 residues. The V gene end was trimmed by 5 bases and the J gene end by 8 bases; junction bases not matched to a gene: 8. Germline V gives CDR1 MNHNS, CDR2 SASEGT. The CDR3 reads CASSPDRGAGGYTF. CDR3 nucleotide sequence: TGTGCCAGCAGTCCGGACAGGGGGGCGGGGGGCTACACCTTC.

The chain recombines TRBV3-1 with TRBJ1-5, with 8 bases lining up with TRBD1. CDR3 length equals 15 residues. CDR1 is LGHDT and CDR2 is YNNKEL in the germline V gene (reference sequence). Unmatched junction bases numbered 2, after V lost 1 base and J lost 3 bases. CDR3 DNA sequence: TGTGCCAGCAGCCAAGGACAGGGGAACAATCAGCCCCAGCATTTT. Translation gives CASSQGQGNNQPQHF.

Only a few counts were recorded for this clonotype. The genes are TRBV5-1 and TRBJ1-6; D gene unclear. CDR3 length: 15 amino acids. Trimming removed 3 bases from V and 10 bases from J, with 17 bases in between. Germline loops: CDR1 SGHRS, CDR2 YFSETQ. The chain's CDR3 is CASSSRGWSDSPLHF. CDR3 DNA sequence: TGCGCCAGCAGCTCCCGAGGGTGGTCAGACTCACCCCTCCACTTT.

The genes are TRBV27 and TRBJ1-3; D is uncertain. This CDR3 comprises 15 residues. CDR1 MNHEY and CDR2 SMNVEV come from the germline V gene (reference sequence). The ends were cut back, 0 bases at V and 0 bases at J, with 6 bases in the middle. The DNA of the CDR3 is TGTGCCAGCAGTTTATCGCGGGGCTCTGGAAACACCATATATTTT. Encoded protein: CASSLSRGSGNTIYF.

This chain joins TRBV5-1 and TRBJ1-2; 12 positions match TRBD1. V was clipped by 3 bases and J by 8 bases; unmatched bases: 8. The germline gives CDR1 SGHRS, CDR2 YFSETQ. The CDR3 runs 15 residues. CDR3 DNA sequence: TGCGCCAGCAGCTCCGGGACAGGGGGCGCAGACGGCTACACCTTC. This gives the protein CASSSGTGGADGYTF.

There are a few counts of this clonotype. The chain carries TRBV18 and TRBJ2-5; a possible D gene is TRBD1 (5 bases). The CDR3 extends over 14 amino acids. Trimming took off 2 bases at V and 2 bases at J, with 9 bases between the two ends. The germline V gene has CDR1 KGHSH and CDR2 LQKENI. CDR3 sequence reads: CASSPIDSQETQYF. In DNA, the CDR3 is TGTGCCAGCTCACCAATTGACAGTCAAGAGACCCAGTACTTC.

This clonotype was counted many times. This rearrangement joins TRBV5-1 to TRBJ2-7; TRBD2 matches 10 bases. Germline V gene lookup returns CDR1 SGHRS and CDR2 YFSETQ. The CDR3 contains 14 residues. The J segment lost 1 base and the V segment lost 4 bases, leaving 2 bases of the junction unmatched. The CDR3 DNA reads as TGCGCCAGCAGCAGTAGCGGGGGGTCCTACGAGCAGTACTTC. This sequence encodes CASSSSGGSYEQYF.

This chain uses TRBV18 with TRBJ2-1; tentatively, D is TRBD2 (5 bases). Looked up from germline, CDR1 is KGHSH and CDR2 is LQKENI. The CDR3 loop spans 14 amino acids. With 2 bases removed from V and 6 bases from J, the gap between germline ends came to 11 bases. CDR3 DNA: TGTGCCAGCTCACCAGGGGAGTTGGGCAATGAGCAGTTCTTC. Translating it yields CASSPGELGNEQFF.

Details on this clonotype: The junction differs from germline at one of its ends, possibly a read error. This chain joins TRBV4-1 and TRBJ2-3; the D gene is possibly TRBD2 (6 bases). The CDR3 extends over 16 amino acids. Germline V gene lookup returns CDR1 MGHRA and CDR2 YSYEKL. The CDR3 loop reads CANSQDRGKRTDTQYF. CDR3 bases: TGCGCCAACAGCCAAGATCGCGGGAAGAGGACAGATACGCAGTATTTT.

This clonotype has just a few counts. The chain links TRBV5-8 to TRBJ1-2; D may be TRBD1 (6 bases). CDR3 length: 15 amino acids. Trimming removed 7 bases at V and 0 bases at J, with 16 bases between. Looked up from germline, CDR1 is SGHTS and CDR2 is YDEGEE. The CDR3 is CASPRGGGANYGYTF. The CDR3 DNA reads TGTGCCAGCCCCCGGGGAGGGGGAGCTAACTATGGCTACACCTTC.

This chain links TRBV11-2 with TRBJ2-1; TRBD2 agrees at 10 bases. This CDR3 contains 19 residues. V lost 5 bases and J lost 4; bases outside the gene matches: 17. Germline CDR1 is SGHAT and CDR2 is FQNNGV. The CDR3 DNA reads TGTGCCAGCAGCGAAGAGGCTAGCGGGAGCCCTCTGTGGTACAATGAGCAGTTCTTC. This sequence encodes CASSEEASGSPLWYNEQFF.

This sequence joins TRBV19 and TRBJ1-1; unclear D gene. This CDR3 spans 13 amino acids. Per germline, CDR1 LNHDA and CDR2 SQIVND (reference sequence). The germline V and J ends were trimmed by 1 base and 7 bases, with 10 bases remaining between them. CDR3: CASSIVGGGEAFF. CDR3 bases: TGTGCCAGTAGTATAGTGGGTGGCGGTGAAGCTTTCTTT.

In regard to this clonotype: A much larger clone is a single base away; this may be a read error. The chain employs TRBV30 and TRBJ1-2; no clear D. This CDR3 comprises 13 residues. The V gene's germline CDR1 is GTSNPN and CDR2 SVGIG (reference sequence). The CDR3 DNA follows: TGTGCCTGGAGTTTGGCTATCAACTATGGCGACACCTTC. Translating gives CAWSLAINYGDTF.

This clonotype was found many times. The chain couples TRBV27 to TRBJ1-1; D remains unclear. Germline CDR1 reads MNHEY; CDR2 reads SMNVEV (reference sequence). This CDR3 is built from 15 residues. Trimming left V 7 bases short and J 0 bases short, with 15 bases between. This CDR3 is CASTPMGEMNTEAFF. CDR3 nucleotides: TGTGCCAGCACCCCCATGGGAGAAATGAACACTGAAGCTTTCTTT.

This clonotype showed up many times. The CDR3 nucleotides are TGTGCCAGCAGCCCCGGGGTCAGCTCCTACGAGCAGTACTTC. This gives the protein CASSPGVSSYEQYF. This chain uses TRBV3-1 with TRBJ2-7, with D tentatively TRBD2 (5 bases). Germline V gene data show CDR1 as LGHDT and CDR2 as YNNKEL (reference sequence). The CDR3 has 14 residues. V lost 4 bases and J lost 0, with 10 bases in between.

V gene TRBV2 combines with J gene TRBJ2-7, with D perhaps matching TRBD2 (7 bases). The CDR3 totals 15 residues. The V gene lost 5 bases and the J gene lost 2 bases, with 16 bases spanning the gap. Germline V lookup: CDR1 SNHLY, CDR2 FYNNEI. CDR3 DNA sequence: TGTGCCAGCAGTCAATCAAGGGAGGGGGCCTACGAGCAGTACTTC. Translation: CASSQSREGAYEQYF.

Only a few counts were recorded for this clonotype. The rearrangement links TRBV5-1 to TRBJ2-6; D might be TRBD1 (6 bases). Trimming took off 0 bases at V and 0 bases at J, with 13 bases between the two ends. The CDR3 is made up of 18 amino acids. Germline CDR1 is SGHRS and CDR2 is YFSETQ. The CDR3 loop reads CASSLGAGVGSGANVLTF. The CDR3 region has the DNA TGCGCCAGCAGCTTGGGGGCAGGGGTAGGCTCTGGGGCCAACGTCCTGACTTTC.

J is TRBJ1-1 and V is TRBV9, with no clear D. The germline CDR1 and CDR2 sequences are SGDLS and YYNGEE. V was clipped by 0 bases and J by 1 base, with 10 bases between them. There are 15 residues in the CDR3. CDR3 nucleotides: TGTGCCAGCAGCGTAGGTCTGGAAAGGAACACTGAAGCTTTCTTT. Translation: CASSVGLERNTEAFF.

Many counts were recorded for this clonotype. The chain uses TRBV12-3 or TRBV12-4 and TRBJ1-2; D unresolved. The CDR3 consists of 11 residues. Trimming cost V 3 bases and J 8 bases, with 7 bases left between them. DNA of the CDR3: TGTGCCAGCAGTTTTGGACGCGGCTACACCTTC. It codes for CASSFGRGYTF.

The CDR3 region is CASRPGQGATGELFF. CDR3 nucleotide sequence: TGTGCCAGCAGACCGGGACAGGGCGCCACCGGGGAGCTGTTTTTT. The chain links TRBV7-9 to TRBJ2-2; 9 nucleotides agree with TRBD1. Germline V CDR1 and CDR2: SEHNR, FQNEAQ (reference sequence). The CDR3 has 15 amino acids. V was pared by 6 bases and J by 4 bases, with 6 bases of the junction left unmatched.

The chain combines TRBV9 with TRBJ2-1; TRBD2 matches 7 bases. Germline V lookup: CDR1 SGDLS, CDR2 YYNGEE. Trimming cost V 4 bases and J 12 bases; bases outside gene matches: 10. This CDR3 is 13 amino acids long. In DNA, the CDR3 is TGTGCCAGCAGCTCGCCCACCGGGAGGACGCAGTTCTTC. Protein: CASSSPTGRTQFF.

In this sample, this clonotype turned up a few times. This chain uses TRBV4-1 with TRBJ2-1; 8 positions agree with TRBD2. CDR3 length: 14 residues. V trimming: 1 base; J trimming: 7 bases; junction bases outside the gene matches: 3. Germline CDR1 and CDR2: MGHRA and YSYEKL. The CDR3 DNA reads TGCGCCAGCAGCCAAGCCCCTAGCGGGAATGAGCAGTTCTTC. This gives the protein CASSQAPSGNEQFF.